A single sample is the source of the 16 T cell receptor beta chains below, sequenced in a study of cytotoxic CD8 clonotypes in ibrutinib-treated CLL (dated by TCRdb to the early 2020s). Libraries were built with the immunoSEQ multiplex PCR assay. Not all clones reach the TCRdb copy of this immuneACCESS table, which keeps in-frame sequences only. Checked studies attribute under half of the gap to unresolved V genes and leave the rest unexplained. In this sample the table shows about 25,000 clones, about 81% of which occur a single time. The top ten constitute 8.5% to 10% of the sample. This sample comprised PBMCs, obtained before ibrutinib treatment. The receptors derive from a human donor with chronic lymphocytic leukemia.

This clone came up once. In DNA, the CDR3 is TGTGCCAGCAGTTCGACCGGGAGAAGCTCTGGGGCCAACGTCCTGACTTTC. Translating gives CASSSTGRSSGANVLTF. The chain couples TRBV28 to TRBJ2-6; D might be TRBD2 (6 bases). V was shortened by 4 bases and J by 0 bases, with 13 bases between the two germline ends. This CDR3 has 17 amino acids. The V gene's germline CDR1 is MDHEN and CDR2 SYDVKM.

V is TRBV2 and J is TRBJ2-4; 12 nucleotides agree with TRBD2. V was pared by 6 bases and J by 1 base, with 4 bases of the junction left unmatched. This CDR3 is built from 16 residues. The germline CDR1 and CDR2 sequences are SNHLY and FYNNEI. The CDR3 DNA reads TGTGCCAGCAGCCTAGCGGGAGGGCCGGCCAAAAACATTCAGTACTTC. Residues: CASSLAGGPAKNIQYF. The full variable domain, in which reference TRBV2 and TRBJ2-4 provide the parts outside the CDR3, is EPEVTQTPSHQVTQMGQEVILRCVPISNHLYFYWYRQILGQKVEFLVSFYNNEISEKSEIFDDQFSVERPDGSNFTLKIRSTKLEDSAMYFCASSLAGGPAKNIQYFGAGTRLSVL.

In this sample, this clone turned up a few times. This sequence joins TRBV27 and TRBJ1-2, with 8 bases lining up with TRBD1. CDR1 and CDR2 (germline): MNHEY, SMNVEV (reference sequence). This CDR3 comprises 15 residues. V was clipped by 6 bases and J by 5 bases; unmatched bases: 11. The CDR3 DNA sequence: TGTGCCAGCAGATCGGACAGGGTCGGCGGGTATGGCTACACCTTC. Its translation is CASRSDRVGGYGYTF.

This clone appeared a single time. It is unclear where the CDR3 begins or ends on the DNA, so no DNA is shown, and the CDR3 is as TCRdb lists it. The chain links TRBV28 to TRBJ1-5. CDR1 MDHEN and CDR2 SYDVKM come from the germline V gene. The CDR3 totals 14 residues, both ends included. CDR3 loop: CASILDGSNQPQHF.

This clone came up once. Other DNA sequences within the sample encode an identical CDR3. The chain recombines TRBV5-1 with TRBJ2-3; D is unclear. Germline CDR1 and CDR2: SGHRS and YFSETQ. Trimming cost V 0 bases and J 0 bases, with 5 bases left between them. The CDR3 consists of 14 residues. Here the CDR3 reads CASSLGPSTDTQYF. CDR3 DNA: TGCGCCAGCAGCTTGGGGCCTAGCACAGATACGCAGTATTTT.

CDR3 region: CASTPRGRANNEQFF. For the CDR3, the DNA is TGTGCCAGCACCCCTAGAGGAAGGGCTAACAATGAGCAGTTCTTC. The rearrangement links TRBV14 to TRBJ2-1; D call uncertain. In germline, CDR1 is SGHDN, CDR2 FVKESK. With 7 bases removed from V and 5 bases from J, the gap between germline ends came to 18 bases. The CDR3 is 15 amino acids. Full variable domain (rest looked up from reference TRBV14 and TRBJ2-1): EAGVTQFPSHSVIEKGQTVTLRCDPISGHDNLYWYRRVMGKEIKFLLHFVKESKQDESGMPNNRFLAERTGGTYSTLKVQPAELEDSGVYFCASTPRGRANNEQFFGPGTRLTVL.

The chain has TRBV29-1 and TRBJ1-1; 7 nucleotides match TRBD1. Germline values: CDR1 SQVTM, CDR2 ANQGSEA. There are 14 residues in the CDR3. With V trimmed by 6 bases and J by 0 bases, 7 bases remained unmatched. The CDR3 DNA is TGCAGCGTAAGCAACAGGGGTATGAACACTGAAGCTTTCTTT. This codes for CSVSNRGMNTEAFF.

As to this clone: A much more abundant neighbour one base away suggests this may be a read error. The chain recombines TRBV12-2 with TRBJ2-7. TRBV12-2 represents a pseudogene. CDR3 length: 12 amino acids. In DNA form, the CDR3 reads TGTGCCAGCAGCTTAGGTGCCTACGAGCAGTACTTC. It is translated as CASSLGAYEQYF.

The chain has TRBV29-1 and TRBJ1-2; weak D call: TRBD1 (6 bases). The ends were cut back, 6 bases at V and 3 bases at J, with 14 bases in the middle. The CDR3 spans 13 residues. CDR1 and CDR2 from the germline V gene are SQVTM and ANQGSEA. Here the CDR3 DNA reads TGCAGCGTGACAGCGGCAGGGGACTATGGCTACACCTTC. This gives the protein CSVTAAGDYGYTF.

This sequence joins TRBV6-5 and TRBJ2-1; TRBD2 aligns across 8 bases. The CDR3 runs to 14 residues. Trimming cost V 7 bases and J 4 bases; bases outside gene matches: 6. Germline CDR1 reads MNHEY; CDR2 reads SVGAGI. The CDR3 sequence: CASTLSGNYNEQFF. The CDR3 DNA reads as TGTGCCAGCACCCTTAGCGGGAATTACAATGAGCAGTTCTTC.

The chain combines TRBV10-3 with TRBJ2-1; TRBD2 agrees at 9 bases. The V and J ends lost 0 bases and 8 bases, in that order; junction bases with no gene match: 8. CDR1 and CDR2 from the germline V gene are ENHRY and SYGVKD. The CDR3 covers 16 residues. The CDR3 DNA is TGTGCCATCAGTGAGTCCCGGGGACTAGCTGGCGATGAGCAGTTCTTC. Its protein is CAISESRGLAGDEQFF.

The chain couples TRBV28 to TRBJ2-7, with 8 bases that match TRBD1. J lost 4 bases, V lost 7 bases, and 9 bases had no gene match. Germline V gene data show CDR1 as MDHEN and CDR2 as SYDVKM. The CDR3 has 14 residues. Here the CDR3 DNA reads TGTGCCAGCATTGGGACAGGACTGTCTTACGAGCAGTACTTC. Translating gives CASIGTGLSYEQYF.

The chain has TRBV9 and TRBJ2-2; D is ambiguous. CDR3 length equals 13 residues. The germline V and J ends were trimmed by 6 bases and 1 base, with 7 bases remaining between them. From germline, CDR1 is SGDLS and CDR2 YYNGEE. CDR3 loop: CASTQGNTGELFF. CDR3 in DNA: TGTGCCAGCACCCAAGGGAACACCGGGGAGCTGTTTTTT. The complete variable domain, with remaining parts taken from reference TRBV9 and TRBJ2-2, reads DSGVTQTPKHLITATGQRVTLRCSPRSGDLSVYWYQQSLDQGLQFLIQYYNGEERAKGNILERFSAQQFPDLHSELNLSSLELGDSALYFCASTQGNTGELFFGEGSRLTVL.

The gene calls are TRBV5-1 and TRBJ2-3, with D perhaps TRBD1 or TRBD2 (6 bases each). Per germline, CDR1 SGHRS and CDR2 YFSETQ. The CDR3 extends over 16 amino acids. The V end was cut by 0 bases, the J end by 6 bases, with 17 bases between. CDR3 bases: TGCGCCAGCAGCTTGGGCGGGACACACGGTGCTGATACGCAGTATTTT. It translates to CASSLGGTHGADTQYF.

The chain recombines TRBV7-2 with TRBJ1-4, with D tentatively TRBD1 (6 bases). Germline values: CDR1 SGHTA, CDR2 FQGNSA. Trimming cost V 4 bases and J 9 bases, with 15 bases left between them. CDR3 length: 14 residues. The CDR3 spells CASSSWDGGQKLFF. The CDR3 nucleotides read TGTGCCAGCAGCTCCTGGGACGGGGGGCAAAAACTGTTTTTT.

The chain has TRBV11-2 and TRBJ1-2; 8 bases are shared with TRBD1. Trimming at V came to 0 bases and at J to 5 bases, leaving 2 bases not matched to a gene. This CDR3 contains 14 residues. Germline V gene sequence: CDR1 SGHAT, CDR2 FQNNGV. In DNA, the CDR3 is TGTGCCAGCAGCTTAGAGCGGACAGGGTATGGCTACACCTTC. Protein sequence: CASSLERTGYGYTF.